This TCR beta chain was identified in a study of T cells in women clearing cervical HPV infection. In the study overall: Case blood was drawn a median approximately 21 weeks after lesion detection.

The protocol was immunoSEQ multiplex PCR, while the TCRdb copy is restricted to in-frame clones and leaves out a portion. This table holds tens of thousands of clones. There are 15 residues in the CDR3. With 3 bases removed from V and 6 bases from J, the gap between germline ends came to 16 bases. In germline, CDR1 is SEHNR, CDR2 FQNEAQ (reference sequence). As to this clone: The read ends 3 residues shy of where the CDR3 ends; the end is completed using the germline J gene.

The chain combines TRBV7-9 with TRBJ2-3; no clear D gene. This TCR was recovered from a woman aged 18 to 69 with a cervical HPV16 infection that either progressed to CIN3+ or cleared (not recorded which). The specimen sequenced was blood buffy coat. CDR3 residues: CASSFSRRIEDTQYF. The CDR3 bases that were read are TGTGCCAGCAGCTTCAGTCGCAGGATCGAGGATACG.